The T cell receptor (beta chain) described here comes from a study of blood T cell repertoires in COVID-19. Study background: The samples span acute and convalescent COVID-19 from the United States, Italy and Spain.

Trimming removed 4 bases from V and 2 bases from J; junction bases left unmatched: 8. This CDR3 has 16 residues. Per germline, CDR1 SGHAT and CDR2 FQNNGV. In the original workflow: By means of reference gene primer amplification, nucleated cell counts were estimated. Assay: immunoSEQ multiplex PCR; the TCRdb copy retains only in-frame clones and omits some. Clone size and V and J calls were adopted from that table, with D and trimming inferred from the DNA. The sample contains 300,000 to 350,000 clones, approximately 90% of which appear only once. The sequenced sample consisted of peripheral blood. The rearrangement links TRBV11-2 to TRBJ1-2; TRBD1 matches at 9 bases. The sequence came from a woman in her twenties or thirties with COVID-19, enrolled during active disease. The CDR3 nucleotides read TGTGCCAGCAGCTCCTCCGCGGGACAGGGCAACTATGGCTACACCTTC. Translating it yields CASSSSAGQGNYGYTF. Full variable domain (outside the CDR3, taken from reference TRBV11-2 and TRBJ1-2): EAGVAQSPRYKIIEKRQSVAFWCNPISGHATLYWYQQILGQGPKLLIQFQNNGVVDDSQLPKDRFSAERLKGVDSTLKIQPAKLEDSAVYLCASSSSAGQGNYGYTFGSGTRLTVV.